Below, 7 T cell receptor beta chains from the same sample are listed, as sequenced in a study of T-cell reconstitution after alpha-beta-depleted transplantation in children. Using unique molecular identifiers, the investigators prepared the TCRbeta library. TCRdb ran MiXCR on the PCR reads and lists one entry per CDR3 protein. Among 200,000 to 250,000 distinct CDR3 sequences, 12% were seen once, and the ten largest hold roughly 2.6%. The starting material was PBMCs from the stem cell graft donor, obtained from the stem cell graft. Receptors were obtained from a human donor who donated a stem cell graft to a child with acute lymphoblastic leukemia.

This clonotype has ten or more counts. This chain joins TRBV4-2 and TRBJ2-1; TRBD2 matches at 9 bases. This CDR3 spans 16 amino acids. Germline V gives CDR1 LGHNA, CDR2 YNFKEQ. The junction had 10 bases not matched to a gene; V was cut back by 3 bases and J by 7 bases. The CDR3 sequence: CASSQTLAGLRNEQFF. The CDR3 coding sequence is TGTGCCAGCAGCCAGACACTAGCGGGCTTACGGAATGAGCAGTTCTTC.

This rearrangement joins TRBV19 to TRBJ2-3; D is possibly TRBD1 (6 bases). Germline CDR1 and CDR2: LNHDA and SQIVND (reference sequence). V shed 7 bases and J shed 4 bases, with 24 bases lying between them. This CDR3 is 17 amino acids long. CDR3 DNA: TGTGCCAGTAACACAAGGGGATTCCAGGGGATTTCAGATACGCAGTATTTT. Its protein product is CASNTRGFQGISDTQYF.

This clonotype occurred many times. The J gene is TRBJ1-4, the V gene TRBV11-2; D is possibly TRBD1 (6 bases). Germline CDR1 and CDR2: SGHAT and FQNNGV. Trimming left V 0 bases short and J 0 bases short, with 11 bases between. CDR3 length: 17 residues. Here the CDR3 DNA reads TGTGCCAGCAGCTTAGAGAGCGACAGGCCAACTAATGAAAAACTGTTTTTT. Its protein is CASSLESDRPTNEKLFF.

This clonotype was seen repeatedly, ten times or more. The chain couples TRBV20-1 to TRBJ1-1; 7 bases line up with TRBD1. The germline V gene encodes CDR1 DFQATT and CDR2 SNEGSKA (reference sequence). The V and J ends lost 6 bases and 1 base, in that order; junction bases with no gene match: 20. This CDR3 has 18 residues. CDR3 in amino acids: CSARHAFDRDGWNTEAFF. CDR3 bases: TGCAGTGCCAGACACGCCTTCGACAGGGATGGGTGGAACACTGAAGCTTTCTTT.

The chain recombines TRBV6-6 with TRBJ2-1; D perhaps matches TRBD2 (6 bases). The CDR3 totals 14 residues. V lost 2 bases and J lost 7, with 12 bases in between. The V gene's germline CDR1 is MNHNY and CDR2 SVGAGI (reference sequence). The CDR3 DNA reads as TGTGCCAGCAGTTACAGCACTAGCCGGAATGAGCAGTTCTTC. Translating it yields CASSYSTSRNEQFF.

There are many counts of this clonotype. The gene calls are TRBV29-1 and TRBJ1-1; D is undetermined. The germline gives CDR1 SQVTM, CDR2 ANQGSEA. This CDR3 contains 13 residues. V was trimmed by 6 bases and J by 0 bases, leaving 11 bases between them. This CDR3 reads CSVTGEMNTEAFF. The CDR3, as DNA: TGCAGCGTGACCGGGGAAATGAACACTGAAGCTTTCTTT.

This clonotype was detected ten times or more. This chain joins TRBV7-9 and TRBJ1-5; D is ambiguous. Germline V gene lookup returns CDR1 SEHNR and CDR2 FQNEAQ (reference sequence). The CDR3 has 14 residues. V shed 4 bases and J shed 7 bases, with 14 bases lying between them. This CDR3 is CASSSEFGIQPQHF. CDR3 nucleotides: TGTGCCAGCAGCTCAGAATTCGGAATCCAGCCCCAGCATTTT.